One and the same sample provided the 3 T cell receptor beta chains below, sequenced in a study of blood T cell repertoires in COVID-19. Produced via immunoSEQ multiplex PCR; TCRdb's table is partial and in-frame only. This table holds some 250,000 clones, 88% found once. Sequences were obtained from peripheral blood. All receptors derive from a woman aged 40-49 years who had recovered from COVID-19.

This chain connects TRBV10-3 to TRBJ1-5; D is perhaps TRBD1 (5 bases). Germline V gene sequence: CDR1 ENHRY, CDR2 SYGVKD. CDR3 size: 13 residues. The ends were cut back, 10 bases at V and 0 bases at J, with 10 bases in the middle. CDR3 nucleotide sequence: TGTGCCACTACAGGTAATAGCAATCAGCCCCAGCATTTT. It is translated as CATTGNSNQPQHF.

This chain connects TRBV7-8 to TRBJ2-1; 9 bases are a match to TRBD2. Germline CDR1 and CDR2: SGHVS and FQNEAQ. The CDR3 has 17 residues. Trimming at V came to 7 bases and at J to 10 bases, leaving 20 bases not matched to a gene. DNA for the CDR3: TGTGCCAGCACCCCTGGGGGCGGGAGGGCCGGTTATTGGGAGCAGTTCTTC. Translated, it gives CASTPGGGRAGYWEQFF.

This chain joins TRBV3-1 (or the pseudogene TRBV3-2) and TRBJ2-2, with D tentatively TRBD2 (7 bases). Trimming removed 8 bases from V and 4 bases from J, with 14 bases in between. Germline CDR1 LGHDT, CDR2 YNNKEL (reference sequence). The CDR3 runs to 14 residues. The CDR3 DNA sequence: TGTGCCAGCCGGGCGGGGGCGGCCACCGGGGAGCTGTTTTTT. Amino acid sequence: CASRAGAATGELFF.